A single sample is the source of the 10 T cell receptor beta chains below, sequenced in a study of blood T cells in healthy people across ages. Together with a sample-barcoded 5' primer, a J-beta primer mix was included in a second PCR lasting about 6 to 11 cycles. TCRdb reanalysed the 5' RACE reads using MiXCR and keeps one entry per CDR3 protein. Here the sample spans roughly 1 million distinct CDR3 sequences, approximately 25% being singletons. These data also formed part of another study, on T cells of mothers and their children.

Material for sequencing was blood. The source of these receptors is a girl aged 2 to 9 in good health.

The chain combines TRBV7-6 with TRBJ2-3; 11 positions match TRBD2. CDR1 is SGHVS and CDR2 is FNYEAQ in the germline V gene. CDR3 length equals 17 residues. Unmatched junction bases numbered 8, after V lost 1 base and J lost 5 bases. For the CDR3, the DNA is TGTGCCAGCAGCTTAGACACTAGCGGGAGTAATATAGATACGCAGTATTTT. Amino acids: CASSLDTSGSNIDTQYF.

Points on this clonotype: The germline gene is not matched at one end of the junction; a read error may be the cause. V gene TRBV3-1 combines with J gene TRBJ1-3, with TRBD1 as a possible D gene (5 bases). Germline V gene data show CDR1 as LGHDT and CDR2 as YNNKEL (reference sequence). The CDR3 extends over 18 amino acids. The CDR3 spells CTSSRTWVASFSGNTIYF. As DNA, the CDR3 is TGTACCAGCAGCCGGACATGGGTCGCCTCGTTCTCTGGAAACACCATATATTTT.

Worth noting for this clonotype: The germline gene is not matched at one end of the junction; a read error may be the cause. The rearrangement links TRBV11-2 to TRBJ2-5; a weak D match, TRBD2 (6 bases). Germline V lookup: CDR1 SGHAT, CDR2 FQNNGV. CDR3 size: 15 residues. This CDR3 is CASSTSRGGLETRYF. Written as DNA, the CDR3 is TGTGCCAGCAGTACGTCACGTGGGGGGTTGGAGACCCGGTACTTC.

The chain is built from TRBV6-4 and TRBJ2-1; perhaps TRBD1 as D (6 bases). V lost 3 bases, J lost 4 bases, and 13 bases lay in between. Looked up from germline, CDR1 is MRHNA and CDR2 is SNTAGT. This CDR3 contains 15 residues. The DNA of the CDR3 is TGTGCCAGCAGTGAGGAGCAGGGGATGTACAATGAGCAGTTCTTC. Translation gives CASSEEQGMYNEQFF.

This chain links TRBV6-2 or TRBV6-3 with TRBJ2-2; no reliable D call. This CDR3 has 11 amino acids. The ends were cut back, 4 bases at V and 13 bases at J, with 10 bases in the middle. The V gene's germline CDR1 is MNHEY and CDR2 SVGEGT. Here the CDR3 reads CASSWTGRLFF. CDR3 bases: TGTGCCAGCAGTTGGACGGGTCGGCTGTTTTTT.

This chain connects TRBV13 to TRBJ2-7; a possible D gene is TRBD1 (6 bases). Per the germline V gene, CDR1 is PRHDT and CDR2 is FYEKMQ (reference sequence). The V gene lost 5 bases and the J gene lost 7 bases, with 15 bases spanning the gap. The CDR3 contains 13 residues. The CDR3 is CASSIVSGEEQYF. DNA of the CDR3: TGTGCCAGCAGCATCGTCTCAGGGGAAGAGCAGTACTTC.

Remarks on this clonotype: A read error may produce the germline difference seen at one junction end. J is TRBJ2-5 and V is TRBV5-6; 7 nucleotides agree with TRBD2. Germline-derived CDR1 and CDR2 are SGHDT and YYEEEE. This CDR3 is 17 amino acids long. The CDR3 sequence: CASSLFSGGYGGETQHF. The CDR3 DNA reads TGTGCCAGCAGCTTGTTTTCGGGAGGATACGGGGGAGAGACCCAGCACTTC. The full variable domain, completed using reference TRBV5-6 and TRBJ2-5, is DAGVTQSPTHLIKTRGQQVTLRCSPKSGHDTVSWYQQALGQGPQFIFQYYEEEERQRGNFPDRFSGHQFPNYSSELNVNALLLGDSALYLCASSLFSGGYGGETQHFGPGTRLLVL.

V and J are TRBV3-1 and TRBJ1-5; no definite D call. Looked up from germline, CDR1 is LGHDT and CDR2 is YNNKEL (reference sequence). The V end lost 2 bases, the J end lost 7 bases, and 6 bases lay between the germline ends. The CDR3 runs 12 residues. The CDR3 region has the DNA TGTGCCAGCAGCCAATCGACCCAGCCCCAGCATTTT. This gives the protein CASSQSTQPQHF.

The CDR3 DNA reads as TGTGCCAGCACGCGCGGAGGTGGGGCCAACGTCCTGACTTTC. This codes for CASTRGGGANVLTF. The chain recombines TRBV6-5 with TRBJ2-6; possibly TRBD2 for D (5 bases). Trimming took 7 bases from V and 3 from J, leaving 10 bases between them. The CDR3 runs 14 residues. Germline V gene lookup returns CDR1 MNHEY and CDR2 SVGAGI.

The V gene is TRBV7-9, the J gene TRBJ2-5; D not certain. Trimming left V 2 bases short and J 1 base short, with 5 bases between. This CDR3 has 13 residues. Germline V CDR1 and CDR2: SEHNR, FQNEAQ (reference sequence). The CDR3 loop reads CASSLPVQETQYF. The CDR3 DNA reads TGTGCCAGCAGCTTACCCGTCCAAGAGACCCAGTACTTC.